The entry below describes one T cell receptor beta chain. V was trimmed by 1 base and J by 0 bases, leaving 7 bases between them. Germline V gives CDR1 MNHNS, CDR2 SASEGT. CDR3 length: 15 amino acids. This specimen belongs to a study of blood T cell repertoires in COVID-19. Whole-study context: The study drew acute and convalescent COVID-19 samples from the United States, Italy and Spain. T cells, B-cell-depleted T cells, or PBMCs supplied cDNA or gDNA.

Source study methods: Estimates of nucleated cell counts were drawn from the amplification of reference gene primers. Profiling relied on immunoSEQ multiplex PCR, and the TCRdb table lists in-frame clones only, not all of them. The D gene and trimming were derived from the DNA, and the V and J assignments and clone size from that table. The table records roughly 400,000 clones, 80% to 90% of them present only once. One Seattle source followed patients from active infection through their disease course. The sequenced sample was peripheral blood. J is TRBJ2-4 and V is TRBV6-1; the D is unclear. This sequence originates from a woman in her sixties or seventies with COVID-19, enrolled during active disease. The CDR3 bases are TGTGCCAGCAGTGAAGGATCACTAGCCAAAAACATTCAGTACTTC. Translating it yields CASSEGSLAKNIQYF.